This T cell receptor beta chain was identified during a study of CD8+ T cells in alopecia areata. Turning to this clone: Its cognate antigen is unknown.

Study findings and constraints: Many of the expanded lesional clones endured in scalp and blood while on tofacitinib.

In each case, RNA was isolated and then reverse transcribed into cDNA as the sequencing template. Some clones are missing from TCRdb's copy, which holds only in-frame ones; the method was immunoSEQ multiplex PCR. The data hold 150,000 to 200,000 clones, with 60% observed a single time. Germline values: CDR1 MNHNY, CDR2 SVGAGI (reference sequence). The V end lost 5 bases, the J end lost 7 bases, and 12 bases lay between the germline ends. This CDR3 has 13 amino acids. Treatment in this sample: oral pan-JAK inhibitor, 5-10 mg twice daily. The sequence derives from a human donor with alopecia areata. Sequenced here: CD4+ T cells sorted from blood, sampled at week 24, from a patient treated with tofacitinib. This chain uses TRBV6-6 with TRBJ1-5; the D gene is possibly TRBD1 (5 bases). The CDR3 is CASSPGLRQPQHF. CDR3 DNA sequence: TGTGCCAGCAGTCCAGGGTTGAGGCAGCCCCAGCATTTT.